Each of the 13 T cell receptor beta chains below was sequenced from the same sample in a study of blood T cell repertoires in COVID-19. The repertoire was sequenced with immunoSEQ multiplex PCR; TCRdb's copy has only in-frame clones and lacks some. The table shows about 250,000 clones, with around nine tenths occurring only once. The sequenced material came from peripheral blood. All receptors derive from a woman aged 60 to 75 who had recovered from COVID-19.

This chain joins TRBV29-1 and TRBJ1-5; D might be TRBD1 (5 bases). The length of the CDR3 is 14 residues. Per germline, CDR1 SQVTM and CDR2 ANQGSEA. V was pared by 6 bases and J by 0 bases, with 12 bases between. CDR3 residues: CSVTDTRSNQPQHF. The CDR3 nucleotides read TGCAGCGTGACGGACACTCGTAGCAATCAGCCCCAGCATTTT.

The chain employs TRBV7-8 and TRBJ2-5; D uncertain. Germline loops: CDR1 SGHVS, CDR2 FQNEAQ. V was cut by 1 base and J by 5 bases, with 14 bases left in between. This CDR3 spans 15 amino acids. CDR3 bases: TGTGCCAGCAGCTTAGGGGTAGCCCAAAGGGAGACCCAGTACTTC. Encoded protein: CASSLGVAQRETQYF.

V gene TRBV3-1 (or the pseudogene TRBV3-2) combines with J gene TRBJ2-3, with 16 bases matching TRBD2. Germline V CDR1 and CDR2: LGHDT, YNNKEL (reference sequence). V lost 6 bases and J lost 2; bases outside the gene matches: 8. This CDR3 has 18 amino acids. CDR3 nucleotide sequence: TGTGCCAGCAGTAGGGGACTAGCGGGGGGGCGTGTCACAGATACGCAGTATTTT. Its translation is CASSRGLAGGRVTDTQYF.

V gene TRBV11-2 combines with J gene TRBJ1-5; D is ambiguous. The CDR3 extends over 15 amino acids. Germline-derived CDR1 and CDR2 are SGHAT and FQNNGV. V was clipped by 1 base and J by 3 bases, with 10 bases between them. The CDR3 sequence is CASSLGAVSNQPQHF. DNA for the CDR3: TGTGCCAGCAGCTTAGGGGCAGTATCCAATCAGCCCCAGCATTTT.

This clone was picked up one time. This chain joins TRBV6-6 and TRBJ1-5; 7 nucleotides agree with TRBD1. Germline V gene sequence: CDR1 MNHNY, CDR2 SVGAGI (reference sequence). The V gene end was trimmed by 5 bases and the J gene end by 0 bases; junction bases not matched to a gene: 13. CDR3 length: 18 amino acids. As DNA, the CDR3 is TGTGCCAGCAGTCCCATCTTATACAGGGGTTATAGCAATCAGCCCCAGCATTTT. As protein: CASSPILYRGYSNQPQHF.

The gene calls are TRBV11-3 and TRBJ2-5, with D possibly being TRBD2 (6 bases). The germline V and J ends were trimmed by 5 bases and 1 base, with 23 bases remaining between them. The CDR3 length is 18 residues. Germline V gives CDR1 SGHNT, CDR2 YENEEA. The CDR3 region is CASSLWGVRPAFQETQYF. The CDR3 DNA is TGTGCCAGCAGCCTTTGGGGGGTCCGTCCAGCTTTCCAAGAGACCCAGTACTTC.

This chain joins TRBV14 and TRBJ1-3; TRBD1 might be the D (6 bases). This CDR3 comprises 17 residues. Per the germline V gene, CDR1 is SGHDN and CDR2 is FVKESK. V lost 1 base and J lost 3, with 16 bases in between. DNA of the CDR3: TGTGCCAGCAGCCAAGGTCACCGGGGGGGCCTTGGAAACACCATATATTTT. Its translation is CASSQGHRGGLGNTIYF.

V gene TRBV5-1 combines with J gene TRBJ1-5; tentative D call: TRBD1 (5 bases). The length of the CDR3 is 13 residues. Germline CDR1 is SGHRS and CDR2 is YFSETQ. Trimming took off 2 bases at V and 4 bases at J, with 7 bases between the two ends. The CDR3 is CASSLGDNQPQHF. The CDR3 nucleotides are TGCGCCAGCAGCTTAGGGGATAATCAGCCCCAGCATTTT.

The chain has TRBV14 and TRBJ1-4; D call uncertain. CDR1 is SGHDN, CDR2 FVKESK, per germline. V shed 0 bases and J shed 10 bases, with 9 bases lying between them. This CDR3 region has 13 residues. The CDR3 nucleotides read TGTGCCAGCAGCCAAGATTTGGGAGTAAAACTGTTTTTT. Translation gives CASSQDLGVKLFF.

The chain recombines TRBV7-8 with TRBJ1-3, with D maybe TRBD1 (6 bases). Germline loops: CDR1 SGHVS, CDR2 FQNEAQ. The CDR3 is 14 amino acids. Trimming removed 5 bases from V and 2 bases from J, with 10 bases in between. The DNA for the CDR3 is TGTGCCAGCAGCCTCGGGACACCTGGAAACACCATATATTTT. Translated: CASSLGTPGNTIYF. Drawing the rest from reference TRBV7-8 and TRBJ1-3, the complete variable domain is GAGVSQSPRYKVAKRGQDVALRCDPISGHVSLFWYQQALGQGPEFLTYFQNEAQLDKSGLPSDRFFAERPEGSVSTLKIQRTQQEDSAVYLCASSLGTPGNTIYFGEGSWLTVV.

V and J are TRBV6-5 and TRBJ2-7; D gene uncertain. The CDR3 is made up of 15 amino acids. Deletions cut 0 bases from V and 3 bases from J, with 12 bases between. Germline lookup yields CDR1 MNHEY and CDR2 SVGAGI. The CDR3 coding sequence is TGTGCCAGCAGTTACTCTCCAACGAGCAACTACGAGCAGTACTTC. Amino acid sequence: CASSYSPTSNYEQYF.

This clone showed up just once. The chain employs TRBV28 and TRBJ2-3; D uncertain. The ends were cut back, 6 bases at V and 2 bases at J, with 15 bases in the middle. The CDR3 totals 15 residues. CDR1 and CDR2 (germline): MDHEN, SYDVKM. The CDR3 DNA is TGTGCCAGCAGCCCCCCCTCCTATTCCACAGATACGCAGTATTTT. Protein: CASSPPSYSTDTQYF.

A remark on this clone: Other DNA sequences of this sample code for an identical CDR3. This sequence joins TRBV9 and TRBJ1-1; 7 bases match TRBD1. Losses at the gene ends were 4 bases for V and 0 bases for J; bases not matched to a gene: 3. Germline V gene sequence: CDR1 SGDLS, CDR2 YYNGEE. The CDR3 loop spans 14 amino acids. In DNA form, the CDR3 reads TGTGCCAGCAGCCTAGGACAGGTGAACACTGAAGCTTTCTTT. This translates into CASSLGQVNTEAFF.